The present entry profiles one T cell receptor (beta chain) with its context. This clonotype was recorded at least ten times. No antigen is known for it. No base quality values were provided; no much bigger clone lies one nucleotide off. The CDR3, from cysteine to phenylalanine, totals 17 residues. Only the CDR3 part of the read is kept: 51 bases, read in frame from the first base. Taken from the germline V gene (reference sequence), the CDR1 and CDR2 loops are SGHKS and YYEKEE. At the junction V is shortened by 4 bases and J by 0 bases, with 14 bases in between. These data originate in a study of post-analysis software for immune sequencing data (dated by TCRdb to about 2015). At the level of the whole study: The recorded disease courses included relapsing-remitting, secondary progressive and progressive-relapsing multiple sclerosis, and some patients had no subtype annotation. A subset of samples was prepared in parallel using single-end sample barcoding, then pooled and co-amplified after Illumina adapter ligation. The patient repertoires were compared against 11 previously published healthy control repertoires obtained from donors aged 6 to 25 years.

General study outcomes and caveats: The multiple sclerosis patient group was slightly younger than the control group. About five TRBV segments, including TRBV5-6, TRBV5-1 and TRBV20-1, were significantly more frequent in patients than controls. Strong co-clustering of samples prepared in the same batch was shown by direct clustering with F measure, prompting a batch-effect correction. Multiple sclerosis patients had significantly lower normalized Chao1 diversity than controls, a result that suggests substantial peripheral T-cell clonal expansion.

Libraries were prepared through PCR. For sequencing, an Illumina HiSeq 2500 was employed. Unique molecular identifiers were incorporated into TCR beta cDNA libraries to reduce PCR and sequencing biases. Per 1 to 10 million input T cells, roughly 500,000 cDNA molecules were obtained, such that each molecule approximated one T cell. The patient libraries were prepared and sequenced with the same protocol used for the earlier healthy control dataset. Within a given batch, samples were prepared together, multiplexed and sequenced on the same HiSeq lane. The study's own analysis went as follows. Raw barcoded reads were processed with MIGEC, discarding single-read molecular identifier groups before consensus assembly and CDR3 extraction. VDJtools was used for post-analysis of the clonotype tables, and diversity was normalized by down-sampling every dataset to the size of the smallest sample. In repertoire overlap clustering, CDR3 amino acid sequences, but not nucleotide sequences, were matched to correct batch-related cross-sample contamination. The raw public reads went through TCRdb reprocessing: fastp at Q25, MiXCR clone calling, in-frame beta chains kept. Entries that share a CDR3 protein sequence are merged under the most common genes and DNA. It is TCRdb's table, rather than the study itself, that gives the V and J calls and clone size. In this sample the table shows 400,000 to 500,000 distinct CDR3 sequences, approximately 37% of which occur a single time. The top ten constitute about 8% of the sample.

To demonstrate the VDJtools post-analysis software, the study profiled TCR beta repertoires from the peripheral blood of 13 young patients with multiple sclerosis. The multiple sclerosis patients were children and adolescents between about 6 and 16 years of age. The source is a girl aged 2 to 10 with multiple sclerosis. The rearranged segments are TRBV5-5 and TRBJ2-6; tentative D gene TRBD1, with 6 bases matching. Material for sequencing was blood. This receptor has the CDR3 CASSIRTDTSGANVLTF. The DNA sequence is given as TGTGCCAGCAGCATAAGGACAGACACCTCTGGGGCCAACGTCCTGACTTTC. With the rest looked up from the reference TRBV5-5 and TRBJ2-6 genes rather than sequenced, the full variable domain is DAGVTQSPTHLIKTRGQQVTLRCSPISGHKSVSWYQQVLGQGPQFIFQYYEKEERGRGNFPDRFSARQFPNYSSELNVNALLLGDSALYLCASSIRTDTSGANVLTFGAGSRLTVL.